These 21 T cell receptor beta chains were all obtained from the same sample, sequenced in a study of molecular identifiers for immune sequencing clone quantification. One entry per CDR3 protein, called by TCRdb with MiXCR from the PCR reads. Of about half a million distinct CDR3 sequences listed, over 20% are singletons. Specimen: naive CD8+ T cells from blood, with Jurkat cell RNA spiked in. Subset given: FACS-sorted CD8+CD4-CCR7+CD45RA+ naive T cells. These receptors were obtained from a human donor in good health. Some libraries in this study had Jurkat cell RNA spiked in.

This clonotype was picked up many times. This chain links TRBV28 with TRBJ1-2; 8 positions match TRBD1. This CDR3 comprises 14 residues. V trimming: 4 bases; J trimming: 3 bases; junction bases outside the gene matches: 4. Germline CDR1 and CDR2: MDHEN and SYDVKM. The DNA for the CDR3 is TGTGCCAGCAGTTCACAGGGGGGATACTATGGCTACACCTTC. It encodes CASSSQGGYYGYTF.

The gene calls are TRBV6-2 or TRBV6-3 and TRBJ2-7, with TRBD2 matching over 7 bases. The CDR3 runs 17 residues. With 2 bases clipped from V and 2 bases from J, the junction kept 12 bases outside the gene matches. Germline V gives CDR1 MNHEY, CDR2 SVGEGT. The DNA for the CDR3 is TGTGCCAGCAGTTACGGGACTGTGCGGGGGAACCCCTACGAGCAGTACTTC. This codes for CASSYGTVRGNPYEQYF.

This clonotype was seen a few times. The chain is built from TRBV12-5 and TRBJ2-2; D unresolved. The CDR3 runs to 15 residues. The V end was cut by 2 bases, the J end by 2 bases, with 9 bases between. CDR1 and CDR2 from the germline V gene are LGHNT and FRNRAP. In nucleotides, the CDR3 is TGTGCTAGTGGTTTGAGTTTCAGTAACACCGGGGAGCTGTTTTTT. It is translated as CASGLSFSNTGELFF.

The table lists this clonotype with many counts. This rearrangement joins TRBV6-5 to TRBJ2-5, with TRBD2 matching over 7 bases. Per germline, CDR1 MNHEY and CDR2 SVGAGI. With V trimmed by 5 bases and J by 4 bases, 7 bases remained unmatched. The CDR3 is made up of 14 amino acids. The CDR3 DNA reads TGTGCCAGCAGTCTCGGGACTACCTTAGAGACCCAGTACTTC. This encodes CASSLGTTLETQYF.

V is TRBV9 and J is TRBJ1-2; a possible D gene is TRBD1 (5 bases). The CDR3 is made up of 15 amino acids. V was trimmed by 0 bases and J by 0 bases, leaving 9 bases between them. Germline V lookup: CDR1 SGDLS, CDR2 YYNGEE. The CDR3 DNA sequence: TGTGCCAGCAGCGTAGGGACACATCCTAACTATGGCTACACCTTC. Translation gives CASSVGTHPNYGYTF.

At least ten counts were recorded for this clonotype. The V and J genes are TRBV7-9 and TRBJ1-3; D is uncertain. Germline V gene sequence: CDR1 SEHNR, CDR2 FQNEAQ (reference sequence). This CDR3 region has 21 residues. Trimming took 5 bases from V and 1 from J, leaving 30 bases between them. CDR3 nucleotides: TGTGCCAGCAGCGGAATGGGGTTGGAGGAAGCCGCACAAACTTCTGGAAACACCATATATTTT. Protein product: CASSGMGLEEAAQTSGNTIYF. The whole variable domain, filled in from reference TRBV7-9 and TRBJ1-3, reads DTGVSQNPRHKITKRGQNVTFRCDPISEHNRLYWYRQTLGQGPEFLTYFQNEAQLEKSRLLSDRFSAERPKGSFSTLEIQRTEQGDSAMYLCASSGMGLEEAAQTSGNTIYFGEGSWLTVV.

Notes on this clonotype: A much larger clone sits a single nucleotide away, making a read error possible. The conserved phenylalanine or tryptophan normally closing the CDR3 is absent here, so this likely arose from a read error. V usage is TRBV20-1 and J usage is TRBJ1-5; maybe TRBD1 (6 bases). Germline V CDR1 and CDR2: DFQATT, SNEGSKA (reference sequence). CDR3 size: 16 residues. Trimming removed 5 bases from V and 0 bases from J, with 17 bases in between. The CDR3 reads CSAYPSLTGSNQPQHL. The CDR3 DNA sequence: TGCAGTGCTTACCCTTCCTTGACAGGTAGCAATCAGCCCCAGCATCTT.

V gene TRBV2 combines with J gene TRBJ2-7; 9 nucleotides line up with TRBD2. Germline trimming cut 3 bases from V and 7 bases from J; bases unmatched to any gene: 7. The CDR3 runs 14 residues. Looked up from germline, CDR1 is SNHLY and CDR2 is FYNNEI. The CDR3, as DNA: TGTGCCAGCAGTGAGATTAGCGGGAGCCGGGAGCAGTACTTC. Translation gives CASSEISGSREQYF.

This clonotype was detected only a few times. At one boundary the junction diverges from the germline segment, which might be a read error. This sequence joins TRBV9 and TRBJ2-1; no reliable D call. Germline V gene data show CDR1 as SGDLS and CDR2 as YYNGEE. This CDR3 comprises 13 residues. The CDR3, as DNA: TGTGCCAGCAGCGTATTCGCATCCGATGAGCAGCTCTTC. Its translation is CASSVFASDEQLF.

The chain links TRBV20-1 to TRBJ2-7; unclear D gene. The CDR3 has 14 residues. CDR1 is DFQATT, CDR2 SNEGSKA, per germline (reference sequence). V shed 1 base and J shed 0 bases, with 10 bases lying between them. CDR3 protein: CSARGLGSSYEQYF. The CDR3 region has the DNA TGCAGTGCTAGAGGTCTGGGCAGCTCCTACGAGCAGTACTTC.

The rearrangement uses TRBV19 and TRBJ2-2, with TRBD1 matching 8 bases. Germline CDR1 and CDR2: LNHDA and SQIVND (reference sequence). The length of the CDR3 is 16 residues. The trim removed 5 bases at V and 4 bases at J, leaving 9 bases unmatched. The CDR3 nucleotides are TGTGCCAGTAGTTTCAGGACAGGGACGAGCACCGGGGAGCTGTTTTTT. It yields the protein CASSFRTGTSTGELFF.

The chain is built from TRBV27 and TRBJ2-4; no reliable D call. The V end lost 5 bases, the J end lost 0 bases, and 11 bases lay between the germline ends. The length of the CDR3 is 15 residues. Germline V gene lookup returns CDR1 MNHEY and CDR2 SMNVEV (reference sequence). Here the CDR3 DNA reads TGTGCCAGCAGTCCCCCTCAGGAAGCCAAAAACATTCAGTACTTC. This translates into CASSPPQEAKNIQYF.

This clonotype was recorded many times. The CDR3 sequence is CASKEVGASTDTQYF. The CDR3 DNA follows: TGTGCCAGCAAGGAGGTGGGGGCAAGCACAGATACGCAGTATTTT. The chain combines TRBV2 with TRBJ2-3; the D gene is possibly TRBD1 (6 bases). Germline V gene data show CDR1 as SNHLY and CDR2 as FYNNEI. The CDR3 has 15 residues. Trimming cost V 7 bases and J 0 bases, with 14 bases left between them.

This clonotype was counted many times. The genes are TRBV28 and TRBJ2-7; 10 bases map to TRBD2. This CDR3 region has 13 residues. CDR1 is MDHEN and CDR2 is SYDVKM in the germline V gene. Germline trimming cut 5 bases from V and 13 bases from J; bases unmatched to any gene: 11. This CDR3 reads CASSGNPLAGEYF. In nucleotides, the CDR3 is TGTGCCAGCAGTGGTAACCCTCTAGCGGGAGAATACTTC.

This clonotype was seen a few times. This CDR3 is CASSLGFGGSSYNEQFF. The DNA of the CDR3 is TGTGCCAGCAGCTTAGGTTTTGGAGGGAGTTCCTACAATGAGCAGTTCTTC. V is TRBV7-9 and J is TRBJ2-1; the D gene is possibly TRBD2 (6 bases). This CDR3 is built from 17 residues. The germline V and J ends were trimmed by 1 base and 1 base, with 14 bases remaining between them. Germline lookup yields CDR1 SEHNR and CDR2 FQNEAQ (reference sequence). Together with reference TRBV7-9 and TRBJ2-1, the CDR3 gives the full variable domain: DTGVSQNPRHKITKRGQNVTFRCDPISEHNRLYWYRQTLGQGPEFLTYFQNEAQLEKSRLLSDRFSAERPKGSFSTLEIQRTEQGDSAMYLCASSLGFGGSSYNEQFFGPGTRLTVL.

At least ten counts were recorded for this clonotype. The chain uses TRBV27 and TRBJ1-5; 7 bases match TRBD1. The CDR3 runs to 14 residues. The V gene end was trimmed by 8 bases and the J gene end by 0 bases; junction bases not matched to a gene: 4. Per germline, CDR1 MNHEY and CDR2 SMNVEV (reference sequence). Written as DNA, the CDR3 is TGTGCCAGCGGGAGACAGGGTAGCAATCAGCCCCAGCATTTT. This translates into CASGRQGSNQPQHF.

This clonotype was found many times. This rearrangement joins TRBV6-5 to TRBJ1-1; D uncertain. The V gene's germline CDR1 is MNHEY and CDR2 SVGAGI. V lost 5 bases to trimming and J lost 7 bases, with 8 bases between them. The CDR3 runs 11 residues. CDR3 protein: CASSHGIEAFF. Here the CDR3 DNA reads TGTGCCAGCAGTCACGGTATTGAAGCTTTCTTT.

This clonotype has a handful of counts. This chain joins TRBV6-2 or TRBV6-3 and TRBJ2-5; D not resolved. Trimming shortened V by 5 bases and J by 0 bases, and 10 bases separated the two germline ends. CDR1 is MNHEY, CDR2 SVGEGT, per germline. The CDR3 is made up of 14 amino acids. CDR3: CASSADMYQETQYF. The CDR3 region has the DNA TGTGCCAGCAGTGCAGACATGTACCAAGAGACCCAGTACTTC.

The table lists this clonotype with a count of one. The chain recombines TRBV29-1 with TRBJ1-1, with 9 nucleotides matching TRBD1. From germline, CDR1 is SQVTM and CDR2 ANQGSEA. Trimming at V came to 3 bases and at J to 0 bases, leaving 8 bases not matched to a gene. The CDR3 totals 16 residues. CDR3 protein: CSVETPTGGLNTEAFF. CDR3 in DNA: TGCAGCGTTGAGACCCCGACAGGGGGTTTGAACACTGAAGCTTTCTTT.

The genes are TRBV29-1 and TRBJ2-1; 9 positions agree with TRBD1. J lost 0 bases, V lost 4 bases, and 4 bases had no gene match. This CDR3 has 15 residues. Germline-derived CDR1 and CDR2 are SQVTM and ANQGSEA. CDR3 loop: CSVAGTGRSYNEQFF. CDR3 nucleotides: TGCAGCGTTGCAGGGACAGGGCGCTCCTACAATGAGCAGTTCTTC.

This clonotype was detected a few times. The gene calls are TRBV6-5 and TRBJ1-1; 11 positions match TRBD1. The CDR3 contains 14 residues. Germline lookup yields CDR1 MNHEY and CDR2 SVGAGI. The ends lost 6 bases at V and 4 bases at J; junction bases unmatched: 4. CDR3 residues: CASRSGTGGTEAFF. CDR3 nucleotides: TGTGCCAGCAGGTCCGGGACAGGGGGCACTGAAGCTTTCTTT.